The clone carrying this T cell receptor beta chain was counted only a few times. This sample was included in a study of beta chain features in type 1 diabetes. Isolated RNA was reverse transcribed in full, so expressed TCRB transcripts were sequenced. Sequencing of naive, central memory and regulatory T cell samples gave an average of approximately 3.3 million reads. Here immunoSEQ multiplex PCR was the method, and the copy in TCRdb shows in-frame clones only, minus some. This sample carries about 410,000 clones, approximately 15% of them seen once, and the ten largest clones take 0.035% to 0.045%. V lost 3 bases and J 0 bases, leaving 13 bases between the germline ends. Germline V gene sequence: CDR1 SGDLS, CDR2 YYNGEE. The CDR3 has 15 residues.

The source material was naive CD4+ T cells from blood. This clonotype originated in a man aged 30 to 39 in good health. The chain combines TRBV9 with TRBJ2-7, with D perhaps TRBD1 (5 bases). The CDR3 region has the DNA TGTGCCAGCAGCGACCAACCGACAGCCTCCTACGAGCAGTACTTC. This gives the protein CASSDQPTASYEQYF.